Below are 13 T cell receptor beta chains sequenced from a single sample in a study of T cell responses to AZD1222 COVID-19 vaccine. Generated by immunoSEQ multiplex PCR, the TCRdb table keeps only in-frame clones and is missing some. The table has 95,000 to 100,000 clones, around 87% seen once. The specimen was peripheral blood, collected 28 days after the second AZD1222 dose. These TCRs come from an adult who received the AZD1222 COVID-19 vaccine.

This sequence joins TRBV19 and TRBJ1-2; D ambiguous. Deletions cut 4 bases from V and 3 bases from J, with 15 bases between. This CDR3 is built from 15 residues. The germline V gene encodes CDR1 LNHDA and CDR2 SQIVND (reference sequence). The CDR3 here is CASSTISRRDYGYTF. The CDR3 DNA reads TGTGCCAGTAGTACGATCTCCCGGAGGGACTATGGCTACACCTTC.

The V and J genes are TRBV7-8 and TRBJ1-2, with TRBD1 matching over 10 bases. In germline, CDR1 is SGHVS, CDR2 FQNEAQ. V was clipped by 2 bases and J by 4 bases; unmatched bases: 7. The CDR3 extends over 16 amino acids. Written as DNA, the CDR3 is TGTGCCAGCAGCTTATCTCCGGGACAGGGGAGCTATGGCTACACCTTC. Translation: CASSLSPGQGSYGYTF.

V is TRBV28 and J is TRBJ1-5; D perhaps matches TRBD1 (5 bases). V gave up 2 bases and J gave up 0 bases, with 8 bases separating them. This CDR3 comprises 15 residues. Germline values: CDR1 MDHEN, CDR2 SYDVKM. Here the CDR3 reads CASSLLGDSNQPQHF. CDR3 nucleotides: TGTGCCAGCAGTTTACTGGGGGATAGCAATCAGCCCCAGCATTTT. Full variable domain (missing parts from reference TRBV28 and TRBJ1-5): DVKVTQSSRYLVKRTGEKVFLECVQDMDHENMFWYRQDPGLGLRLIYFSYDVKMKEKGDIPEGYSVSREKKERFSLILESASTNQTSMYLCASSLLGDSNQPQHFGDGTRLSIL.

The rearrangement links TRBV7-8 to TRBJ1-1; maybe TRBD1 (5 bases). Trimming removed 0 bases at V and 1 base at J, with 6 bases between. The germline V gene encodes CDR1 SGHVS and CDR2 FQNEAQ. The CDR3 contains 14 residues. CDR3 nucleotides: TGTGCCAGCAGCTTAGCTGACAGGAACACTGAAGCTTTCTTT. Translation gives CASSLADRNTEAFF.

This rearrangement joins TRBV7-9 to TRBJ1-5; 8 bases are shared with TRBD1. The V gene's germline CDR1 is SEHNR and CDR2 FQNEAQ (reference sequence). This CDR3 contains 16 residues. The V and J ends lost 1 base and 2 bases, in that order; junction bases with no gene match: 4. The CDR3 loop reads CASSLGRGHGNQPQHF. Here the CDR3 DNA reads TGTGCCAGCAGCTTAGGCAGGGGGCATGGCAATCAGCCCCAGCATTTT.

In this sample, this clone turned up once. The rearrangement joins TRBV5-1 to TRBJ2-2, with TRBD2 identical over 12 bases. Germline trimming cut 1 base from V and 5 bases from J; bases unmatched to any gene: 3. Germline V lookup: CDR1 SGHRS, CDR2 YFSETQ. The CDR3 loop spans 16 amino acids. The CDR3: CASSLTSGRNTGELFF. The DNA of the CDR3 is TGCGCCAGCAGCTTGACTAGCGGGAGGAATACCGGGGAGCTGTTTTTT.

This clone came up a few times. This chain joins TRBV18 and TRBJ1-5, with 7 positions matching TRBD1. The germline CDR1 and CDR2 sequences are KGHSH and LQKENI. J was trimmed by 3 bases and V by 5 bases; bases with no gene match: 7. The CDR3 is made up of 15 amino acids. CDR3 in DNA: TGTGCCAGCTCATCGGGGGACAGATTCAATCAGCCCCAGCATTTT. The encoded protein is CASSSGDRFNQPQHF.

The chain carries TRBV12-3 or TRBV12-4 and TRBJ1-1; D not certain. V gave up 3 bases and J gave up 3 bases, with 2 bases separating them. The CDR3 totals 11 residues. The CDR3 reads CASSFDTEAFF. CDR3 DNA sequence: TGTGCCAGCAGTTTTGACACTGAAGCTTTCTTT.

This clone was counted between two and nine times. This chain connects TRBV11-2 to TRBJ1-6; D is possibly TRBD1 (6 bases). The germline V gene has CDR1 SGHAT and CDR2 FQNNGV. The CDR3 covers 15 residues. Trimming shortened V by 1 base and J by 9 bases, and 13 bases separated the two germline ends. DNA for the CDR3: TGTGCCAGCAGCTTAGGTGGGGGCGGAGGTTCACCCCTCCACTTT. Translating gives CASSLGGGGGSPLHF. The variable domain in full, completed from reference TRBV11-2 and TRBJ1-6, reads EAGVAQSPRYKIIEKRQSVAFWCNPISGHATLYWYQQILGQGPKLLIQFQNNGVVDDSQLPKDRFSAERLKGVDSTLKIQPAKLEDSAVYLCASSLGGGGGSPLHFGNGTRLTVT.

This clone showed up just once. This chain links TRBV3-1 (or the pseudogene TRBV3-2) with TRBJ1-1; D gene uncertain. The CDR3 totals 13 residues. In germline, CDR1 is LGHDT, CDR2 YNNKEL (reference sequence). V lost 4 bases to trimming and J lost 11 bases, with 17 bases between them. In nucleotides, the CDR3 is TGTGCCAGCAGCCTCGAGCGGGCCTCCGGGGCTTTCTTT. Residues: CASSLERASGAFF.

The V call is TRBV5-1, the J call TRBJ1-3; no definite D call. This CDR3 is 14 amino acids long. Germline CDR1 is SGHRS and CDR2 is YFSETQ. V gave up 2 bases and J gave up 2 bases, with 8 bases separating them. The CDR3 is CASSFGVAGNTIYF. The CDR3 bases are TGCGCCAGCAGCTTTGGGGTTGCTGGAAACACCATATATTTT.

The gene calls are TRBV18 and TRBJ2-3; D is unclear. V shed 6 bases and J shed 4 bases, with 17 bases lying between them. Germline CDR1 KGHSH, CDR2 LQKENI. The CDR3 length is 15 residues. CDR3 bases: TGTGCCAGCTCGACCTGGGCCCCAGGCGCAGATACGCAGTATTTT. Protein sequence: CASSTWAPGADTQYF.

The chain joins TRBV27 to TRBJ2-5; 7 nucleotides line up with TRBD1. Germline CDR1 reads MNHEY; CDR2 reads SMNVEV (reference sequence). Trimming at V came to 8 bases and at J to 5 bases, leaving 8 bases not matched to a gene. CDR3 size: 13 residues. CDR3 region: CASGLTGTETQYF. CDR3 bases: TGTGCCAGCGGATTGACAGGGACGGAGACCCAGTACTTC.